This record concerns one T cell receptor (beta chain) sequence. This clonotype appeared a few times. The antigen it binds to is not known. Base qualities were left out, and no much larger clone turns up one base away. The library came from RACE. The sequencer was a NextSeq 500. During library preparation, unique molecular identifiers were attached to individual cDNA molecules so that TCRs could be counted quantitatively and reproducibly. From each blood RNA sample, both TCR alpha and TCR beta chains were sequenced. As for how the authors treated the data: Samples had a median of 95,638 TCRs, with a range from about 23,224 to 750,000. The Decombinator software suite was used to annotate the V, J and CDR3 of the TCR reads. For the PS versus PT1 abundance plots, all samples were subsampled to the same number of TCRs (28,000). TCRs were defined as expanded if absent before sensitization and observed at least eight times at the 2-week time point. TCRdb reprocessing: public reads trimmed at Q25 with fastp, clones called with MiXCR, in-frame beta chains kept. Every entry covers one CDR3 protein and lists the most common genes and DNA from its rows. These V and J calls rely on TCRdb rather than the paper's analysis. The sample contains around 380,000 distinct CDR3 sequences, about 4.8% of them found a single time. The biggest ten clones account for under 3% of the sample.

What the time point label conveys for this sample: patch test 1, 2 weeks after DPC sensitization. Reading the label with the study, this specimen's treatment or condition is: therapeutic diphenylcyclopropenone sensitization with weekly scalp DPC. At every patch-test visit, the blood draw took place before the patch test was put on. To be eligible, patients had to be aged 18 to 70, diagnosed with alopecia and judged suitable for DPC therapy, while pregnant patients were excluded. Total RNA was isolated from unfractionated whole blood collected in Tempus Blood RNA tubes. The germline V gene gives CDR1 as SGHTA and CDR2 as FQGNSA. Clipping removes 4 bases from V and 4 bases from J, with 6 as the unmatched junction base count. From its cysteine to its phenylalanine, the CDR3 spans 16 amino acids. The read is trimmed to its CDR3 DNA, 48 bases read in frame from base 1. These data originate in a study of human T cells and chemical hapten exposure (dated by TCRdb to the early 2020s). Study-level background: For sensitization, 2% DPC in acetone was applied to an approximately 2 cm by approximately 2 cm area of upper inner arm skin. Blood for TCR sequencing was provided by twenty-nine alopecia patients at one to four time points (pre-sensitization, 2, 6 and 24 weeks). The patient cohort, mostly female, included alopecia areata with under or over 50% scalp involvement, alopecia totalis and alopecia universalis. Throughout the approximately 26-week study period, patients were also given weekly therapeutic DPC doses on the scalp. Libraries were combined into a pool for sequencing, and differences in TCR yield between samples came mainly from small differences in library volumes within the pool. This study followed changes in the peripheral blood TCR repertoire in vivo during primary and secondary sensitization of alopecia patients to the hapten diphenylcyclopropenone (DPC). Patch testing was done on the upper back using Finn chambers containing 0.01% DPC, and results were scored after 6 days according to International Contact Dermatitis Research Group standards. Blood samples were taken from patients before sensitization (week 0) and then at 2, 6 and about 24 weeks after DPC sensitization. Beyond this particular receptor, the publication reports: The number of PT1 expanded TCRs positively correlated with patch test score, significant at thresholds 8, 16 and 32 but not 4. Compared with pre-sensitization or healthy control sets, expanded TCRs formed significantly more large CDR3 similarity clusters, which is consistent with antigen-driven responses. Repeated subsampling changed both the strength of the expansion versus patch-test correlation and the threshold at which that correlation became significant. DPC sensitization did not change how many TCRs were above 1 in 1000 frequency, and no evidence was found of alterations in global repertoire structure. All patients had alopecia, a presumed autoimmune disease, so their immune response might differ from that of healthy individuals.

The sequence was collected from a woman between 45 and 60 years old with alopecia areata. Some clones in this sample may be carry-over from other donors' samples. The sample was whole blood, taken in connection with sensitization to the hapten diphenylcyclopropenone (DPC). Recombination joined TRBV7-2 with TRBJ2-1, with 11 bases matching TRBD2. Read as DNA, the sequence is TGTGCCAGCAGCTGGCGGGGACTAGCGGAGTACAATGAGCAGTTCTTC. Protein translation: CASSWRGLAEYNEQFF.